What follows are 32 T cell receptor beta chains derived from one specimen sequenced in a study of monozygotic twins with inflammatory bowel disease. Using the 5' RACE reads, TCRdb records one entry per CDR3 protein without DNA. The table for this sample gives 150,000 or so distinct CDR3 sequences. Material for sequencing was blood. The receptors were sampled from a human donor with ulcerative colitis or Crohn's disease, or a healthy co-twin of an affected twin (not recorded which).

The V call is TRBV11-2, the J call TRBJ1-2; without DNA, the TCRdb call of TRBD1 cannot be checked. There are 16 residues in the CDR3. From germline, CDR1 is SGHAT and CDR2 FQNNGV. The CDR3 loop reads CASSLEGGSSNYGYTF.

The chain joins TRBV12-3 or TRBV12-4 to TRBJ2-1; TCRdb picks TRBD2, but there is no DNA to check that call. CDR3 length: 16 residues. The CDR3 protein is CASSLTSTNSYNEQFF.

The rearrangement joins TRBV28 to TRBJ2-1; TCRdb reports TRBD2, a call that lacks DNA to check it against. Germline assignment: CDR1 MDHEN and CDR2 SYDVKM. The CDR3 runs 13 residues. CDR3 sequence: CASTRGRDNEQFF.

The chain uses TRBV11-2 and TRBJ2-7; the D gene TCRdb calls, TRBD1, cannot be checked with no DNA. CDR1 is SGHAT, CDR2 FQNNGV, per germline. The CDR3 consists of 18 residues. CDR3 loop: CASSLGDQGMVAFYEQYF.

The CDR3 protein is CASSSRDRGLRNEKLFF. This sequence joins TRBV27 and TRBJ1-4; TCRdb's assignment of TRBD1 cannot be checked, as there is no DNA. Germline-derived CDR1 and CDR2 are MNHEY and SMNVEV (reference sequence). The CDR3 loop spans 17 amino acids.

The CDR3 loop is CASSKPTWRKNYGYTF. The chain carries TRBV21-1 and TRBJ1-2. TRBV21-1 is a pseudogene locus. CDR3 length equals 16 residues.

J is TRBJ1-2 and V is TRBV20-1. Germline assignment: CDR1 DFQATT and CDR2 SNEGSKA (reference sequence). The CDR3 totals 13 residues. CDR3 protein: CSARGGQAYGYTF.

This chain uses TRBV7-8 with TRBJ2-1; lacking DNA, the TRBD2 call made by TCRdb goes unchecked. CDR1 and CDR2 (germline): SGHVS, FQNEAQ. This CDR3 has 14 amino acids. CDR3 loop: CASTPSDSVNEQFF.

This chain links TRBV18 with TRBJ1-6. Looked up from germline, CDR1 is KGHSH and CDR2 is LQKENI. The CDR3 length is 17 residues. This chain's CDR3 is CASSPPFSSSYNSPLHF. Using reference TRBV18 and TRBJ1-6 for the parts outside the CDR3, the full variable domain is NAGVMQNPRHLVRRRGQEARLRCSPMKGHSHVYWYRQLPEEGLKFMVYLQKENIIDESGMPKERFSAEFPKEGPSILRIQQVVRGDSAAYFCASSPPFSSSYNSPLHFGNGTRLTVT.

The chain combines TRBV5-5 with TRBJ1-2. Germline V gene lookup returns CDR1 SGHKS and CDR2 YYEKEE (reference sequence). The CDR3 is made up of 13 amino acids. The CDR3 here is CASSLVGNYGYTF.

The gene calls are TRBV5-4 and TRBJ2-7; TCRdb proposes TRBD1, but this gene call is untestable without DNA. The CDR3 runs 15 residues. In germline, CDR1 is SGHNT, CDR2 YYREEE (reference sequence). The CDR3 is CASSRGQGGPYEQYF. The full variable domain, in which reference TRBV5-4 and TRBJ2-7 provide the parts outside the CDR3, is ETGVTQSPTHLIKTRGQQVTLRCSSQSGHNTVSWYQQALGQGPQFIFQYYREEENGRGNFPPRFSGLQFPNYSSELNVNALELDDSALYLCASSRGQGGPYEQYFGPGTRLTVT.

The chain joins TRBV15 to TRBJ1-1; TCRdb's D call of TRBD1 is untestable without DNA. Germline CDR1 LNHNV, CDR2 YYDKDF (reference sequence). The CDR3 spans 12 residues. The CDR3 here is CATSREGGGAFF.

This chain joins TRBV5-1 and TRBJ1-1. The CDR3 consists of 13 residues. Germline loops: CDR1 SGHRS, CDR2 YFSETQ. The CDR3 sequence: CASSLDGPLAAFF. The whole variable domain, remainder taken from reference TRBV5-1 and TRBJ1-1, is KAGVTQTPRYLIKTRGQQVTLSCSPISGHRSVSWYQQTPGQGLQFLFEYFSETQRNKGNFPGRFSGRQFSNSRSEMNVSTLELGDSALYLCASSLDGPLAAFFGQGTRLTVV.

This chain connects TRBV7-3 to TRBJ1-1; no DNA is available, so the TRBD1 call from TCRdb remains unchecked. The CDR3 totals 15 residues. From germline, CDR1 is SGHTA and CDR2 FQGTGA. The CDR3 loop reads CASSLMGGMNTEAFF. Supplemented by reference TRBV7-3 and TRBJ1-1, the full variable domain reads GAGVSQTPSNKVTEKGKYVELRCDPISGHTALYWYRQSLGQGPEFLIYFQGTGAADDSGLPNDRFFAVRPEGSVSTLKIQRTERGDSAVYLCASSLMGGMNTEAFFGQGTRLTVV.

The gene calls are TRBV18 and TRBJ2-7. Germline assignment: CDR1 KGHSH and CDR2 LQKENI. CDR3 length: 13 amino acids. The CDR3 sequence: CASSPGRTYEQYF.

V and J are TRBV5-1 and TRBJ1-1; the D call from TCRdb, TRBD1, cannot be confirmed without DNA. CDR1 is SGHRS, CDR2 YFSETQ, per germline. This CDR3 has 13 residues. The CDR3 is CASSLQGVTEAFF. The full variable domain, completed using reference TRBV5-1 and TRBJ1-1, is KAGVTQTPRYLIKTRGQQVTLSCSPISGHRSVSWYQQTPGQGLQFLFEYFSETQRNKGNFPGRFSGRQFSNSRSEMNVSTLELGDSALYLCASSLQGVTEAFFGQGTRLTVV.

V gene TRBV28 combines with J gene TRBJ2-1; TCRdb reports TRBD2, a call that lacks DNA to check it against. The germline V gene has CDR1 MDHEN and CDR2 SYDVKM. CDR3 length: 18 amino acids. CDR3 in amino acids: CASSLFHLTAGSSGEQFF.

V and J are TRBV7-8 and TRBJ1-3; TCRdb reports TRBD1, a call that lacks DNA to check it against. The germline gives CDR1 SGHVS, CDR2 FQNEAQ. The CDR3 extends over 16 amino acids. CDR3 loop: CASSLAPDTAGNTIYF.

The chain uses TRBV20-1 and TRBJ2-5; there is no DNA to check the TCRdb D call of TRBD2. Germline loops: CDR1 DFQATT, CDR2 SNEGSKA (reference sequence). The CDR3 covers 13 residues. CDR3 sequence reads: CSATLPTQETQYF.

The chain couples TRBV29-1 to TRBJ1-1. This CDR3 is built from 13 residues. CDR1 and CDR2 (germline): SQVTM, ANQGSEA. The CDR3 loop reads CSVRTPEGEQAFF.

The CDR3: CSVVMVSGANVLTF. V gene TRBV29-1 combines with J gene TRBJ2-6. The CDR3 totals 14 residues. Germline V gene data show CDR1 as SQVTM and CDR2 as ANQGSEA.

The chain recombines TRBV6-2 or TRBV6-3 with TRBJ2-2; TCRdb designates TRBD2, a call that cannot be tested without DNA. This CDR3 has 15 residues. Germline values: CDR1 MNHEY, CDR2 SVGEGT. CDR3: CASSLQGLRTGELFF.

The rearrangement links TRBV5-6 to TRBJ2-7. CDR1 SGHDT and CDR2 YYEEEE come from the germline V gene. This CDR3 contains 14 residues. CDR3 loop: CASSIGFGAYEQYF.

This rearrangement joins TRBV15 to TRBJ2-1; TCRdb picks TRBD1, but there is no DNA to check that call. This CDR3 contains 13 residues. Germline V gene sequence: CDR1 LNHNV, CDR2 YYDKDF (reference sequence). The CDR3 reads CATSRTDRNEQFF. The full variable domain, rest sourced from reference TRBV15 and TRBJ2-1, is DAMVIQNPRYQVTQFGKPVTLSCSQTLNHNVMYWYQQKSSQAPKLLFHYYDKDFNNEADTPDNFQSRRPNTSFCFLDIRSPGLGDTAMYLCATSRTDRNEQFFGPGTRLTVL.

The rearrangement links TRBV9 to TRBJ2-3; TCRdb's assignment of TRBD1 cannot be checked, as there is no DNA. This CDR3 is built from 19 residues. Germline loops: CDR1 SGDLS, CDR2 YYNGEE. The chain's CDR3 is CASSVFASRGASDTDTQYF.

The gene calls are TRBV20-1 and TRBJ1-2; lacking DNA, the TRBD1 call made by TCRdb goes unchecked. The length of the CDR3 is 17 residues. CDR1 and CDR2 from the germline V gene are DFQATT and SNEGSKA (reference sequence). The CDR3 is CSARLSPQDREHYGYTF.

The chain combines TRBV5-4 with TRBJ1-6; no DNA is available, so the TRBD1 call from TCRdb remains unchecked. CDR3 size: 16 residues. The V gene's germline CDR1 is SGHNT and CDR2 YYREEE (reference sequence). This CDR3 reads CASSIILGQGASPLHF. The variable domain in full, completed from reference TRBV5-4 and TRBJ1-6, reads ETGVTQSPTHLIKTRGQQVTLRCSSQSGHNTVSWYQQALGQGPQFIFQYYREEENGRGNFPPRFSGLQFPNYSSELNVNALELDDSALYLCASSIILGQGASPLHFGNGTRLTVT.

V is TRBV7-6 and J is TRBJ2-2; without DNA, the TCRdb call of TRBD2 cannot be checked. Germline V gene lookup returns CDR1 SGHVS and CDR2 FNYEAQ. The CDR3 has 16 residues. The chain's CDR3 is CASSLAGLAGGGELFF.

This chain's CDR3 is CASGAGHNSPLHF. The genes are TRBV10-1 and TRBJ1-6. Germline V gives CDR1 WNHNN, CDR2 SYGVQD (reference sequence). The CDR3 sequence is 13 residues long.

This chain links TRBV11-2 with TRBJ1-2; as DNA is missing, the TRBD1 call by TCRdb cannot be tested. The CDR3 is made up of 14 amino acids. The germline V gene has CDR1 SGHAT and CDR2 FQNNGV. The CDR3 region is CASSPGHYNYGYTF. Full variable domain (outside the CDR3, taken from reference TRBV11-2 and TRBJ1-2): EAGVAQSPRYKIIEKRQSVAFWCNPISGHATLYWYQQILGQGPKLLIQFQNNGVVDDSQLPKDRFSAERLKGVDSTLKIQPAKLEDSAVYLCASSPGHYNYGYTFGSGTRLTVV.

The genes are TRBV28 and TRBJ1-5. The CDR3 loop spans 11 amino acids. Germline loops: CDR1 MDHEN, CDR2 SYDVKM. CDR3 sequence: CASSLVGPQHF.

The CDR3 reads CASSEQSGLYGYTF. The genes are TRBV6-1 and TRBJ1-2. Germline CDR1 MNHNS, CDR2 SASEGT. There are 14 residues in the CDR3.